What follows are 21 T cell receptor beta chains derived from one specimen sequenced in a study of CD8 T cells in Susac syndrome. It was with random hexamers that about 0.45 to 1 ug RNA was reverse transcribed. A single record per CDR3 protein comes from TCRdb applying MiXCR to the immunoSEQ multiplex PCR reads. There are fewer than 250,000 distinct CDR3 sequences in the sample; 80% to 95% occur only once, and less than 0.15% lies in the top ten. The sequenced sample consisted of CD8+ T cells from PBMCs. These receptors were collected from a human donor with multiple sclerosis.

The chain joins TRBV20-1 to TRBJ2-7; a weak D match, TRBD2 (5 bases). V was pared by 4 bases and J by 2 bases, with 15 bases between. Germline V gene data show CDR1 as DFQATT and CDR2 as SNEGSKA (reference sequence). The CDR3 is made up of 14 amino acids. The CDR3 loop reads CSANNPSQPYEQYF. The CDR3 bases are TGCAGTGCTAATAACCCTAGCCAACCCTACGAGCAGTACTTC.

The genes are TRBV6-5 and TRBJ1-1; D may be TRBD1 (5 bases). Trimming left V 2 bases short and J 8 bases short, with 18 bases between. This CDR3 contains 15 residues. Germline V gene data show CDR1 as MNHEY and CDR2 as SVGAGI. The CDR3 is CASSYVVGGKAEAFF. CDR3 nucleotides: TGTGCCAGCAGTTACGTTGTTGGGGGGAAGGCAGAAGCTTTCTTT.

This clonotype has only one observation. The genes are TRBV30 and TRBJ2-2; no reliable D call. The CDR3 has 11 residues. Trimming left V 5 bases short and J 3 bases short, with 4 bases between. Germline V gene lookup returns CDR1 GTSNPN and CDR2 SVGIG (reference sequence). CDR3 region: CAWGHTGELFF. CDR3 in DNA: TGTGCCTGGGGGCACACCGGGGAGCTGTTTTTT.

This rearrangement joins TRBV5-6 to TRBJ2-3, with D unclear. The CDR3 totals 12 residues. Trimming removed 4 bases at V and 4 bases at J, with 7 bases between. Germline assignment: CDR1 SGHDT and CDR2 YYEEEE. CDR3 protein: CASSGEADTQYF. As DNA, the CDR3 is TGTGCCAGCAGCGGAGAAGCAGATACGCAGTATTTT.

The CDR3 sequence is CASRPGTADSEAFF. The CDR3 DNA is TGTGCCAGCAGACCAGGGACAGCAGACTCTGAAGCTTTCTTT. This rearrangement joins TRBV2 to TRBJ1-1, with 7 bases that match TRBD1. CDR3 length: 14 amino acids. J lost 6 bases, V lost 6 bases, and 10 bases had no gene match. Germline assignment: CDR1 SNHLY and CDR2 FYNNEI.

This rearrangement joins TRBV7-9 to TRBJ2-5; D is uncertain. V lost 2 bases and J lost 4, with 11 bases in between. The germline gives CDR1 SEHNR, CDR2 FQNEAQ (reference sequence). This CDR3 has 14 residues. The CDR3 region is CASSLQTLSETQYF. For the CDR3, the DNA is TGTGCCAGCAGCTTACAAACTTTATCAGAGACCCAGTACTTC.

This chain joins TRBV5-6 and TRBJ1-1; 8 bases match TRBD1. Germline lookup yields CDR1 SGHDT and CDR2 YYEEEE. The V segment lost 0 bases and the J segment 4 bases; nucleotides outside the gene matches: 5. This CDR3 has 15 amino acids. The CDR3 region has the DNA TGTGCCAGCAGCTTGGGTCGGACAGGGACCACTGAAGCTTTCTTT. It is translated as CASSLGRTGTTEAFF.

V and J are TRBV6-5 and TRBJ1-1; a possible D gene is TRBD1 (5 bases). This CDR3 comprises 15 residues. Per germline, CDR1 MNHEY and CDR2 SVGAGI. Deletions cut 3 bases from V and 4 bases from J, with 15 bases between. DNA of the CDR3: TGTGCCAGCAGTTATATAGGGCAGGGCCCCACTGAAGCTTTCTTT. It is translated as CASSYIGQGPTEAFF.

This clonotype was observed a single time. This chain uses TRBV4-1 with TRBJ2-6, with D possibly being TRBD2 (5 bases). The germline V gene has CDR1 MGHRA and CDR2 YSYEKL. V was trimmed by 5 bases and J by 0 bases, leaving 8 bases between them. The CDR3 spans 15 residues. The CDR3 region is CASSSGSSGANVLTF. The CDR3 coding sequence is TGCGCCAGCAGCTCGGGGAGCTCTGGGGCCAACGTCCTGACTTTC.

The chain has TRBV19 and TRBJ1-5; no reliable D call. The length of the CDR3 is 15 residues. V was trimmed by 7 bases and J by 0 bases, leaving 13 bases between them. Germline loops: CDR1 LNHDA, CDR2 SQIVND (reference sequence). The CDR3 nucleotides read TGTGCCAGTACGAACAGAAGAGATAGCAATCAGCCCCAGCATTTT. This translates into CASTNRRDSNQPQHF.

The V call is TRBV2, the J call TRBJ2-6; 9 nucleotides line up with TRBD1. The CDR3 sequence is 18 residues long. Per the germline V gene, CDR1 is SNHLY and CDR2 is FYNNEI. The trim removed 6 bases at V and 4 bases at J, leaving 13 bases unmatched. The CDR3, as DNA: TGTGCCAGCAGCCAACCTGACAGGGGGGCGAGGGGGGCCAACGTCCTGACTTTC. Its translation: CASSQPDRGARGANVLTF.

The genes are TRBV7-6 and TRBJ2-7; D is possibly TRBD1 (6 bases). The germline V gene encodes CDR1 SGHVS and CDR2 FNYEAQ. The CDR3 loop spans 14 amino acids. Deletions cut 3 bases from V and 3 bases from J, with 12 bases between. In nucleotides, the CDR3 is TGTGCCAGCAGCTTCCAGGGGATAGGCTACGAGCAGTACTTC. It encodes CASSFQGIGYEQYF.

This clonotype is a singleton in its sample. The chain uses TRBV9 and TRBJ2-3, with 9 nucleotides matching TRBD1. This CDR3 comprises 14 residues. Germline lookup yields CDR1 SGDLS and CDR2 YYNGEE. Germline trimming cut 3 bases from V and 5 bases from J; bases unmatched to any gene: 4. CDR3 sequence: CASSEGQGKDTQYF. In nucleotides, the CDR3 is TGTGCCAGCAGCGAGGGACAGGGAAAAGATACGCAGTATTTT.

CDR3 nucleotides: TGTGCCACCAGTCGTCGGGGGGGCGGAGAGACCCAGTACTTC. It is translated as CATSRRGGGETQYF. The chain recombines TRBV15 with TRBJ2-5; TRBD2 agrees at 8 bases. J lost 4 bases, V lost 6 bases, and 7 bases had no gene match. The CDR3 loop spans 14 amino acids. Germline V gene data show CDR1 as LNHNV and CDR2 as YYDKDF (reference sequence).

The chain recombines TRBV5-4 with TRBJ2-5, with a possible D match to TRBD2 (6 bases). The germline V and J ends were trimmed by 2 bases and 3 bases, with 11 bases remaining between them. CDR3 size: 14 residues. Germline lookup yields CDR1 SGHNT and CDR2 YYREEE (reference sequence). In DNA form, the CDR3 reads TGTGCCAGCAGCTTTCTGGGCGGGGAAGAGACCCAGTACTTC. This translates into CASSFLGGEETQYF.

This clonotype is a singleton in its sample. This chain uses TRBV10-3 with TRBJ2-7; D is unclear. The germline gives CDR1 ENHRY, CDR2 SYGVKD. This CDR3 is built from 12 residues. V was clipped by 2 bases and J by 5 bases, with 7 bases between them. This CDR3 is CAISEKAHEQYF. CDR3 nucleotides: TGTGCCATCAGTGAGAAAGCCCACGAGCAGTACTTC.

This CDR3 reads CASSFELAGHNEQFF. In DNA, the CDR3 is TGTGCCAGCAGCTTTGAACTAGCGGGTCACAATGAGCAGTTCTTC. J is TRBJ2-1 and V is TRBV7-8, with 9 bases aligning to TRBD2. This CDR3 region has 15 residues. Germline CDR1 is SGHVS and CDR2 is FQNEAQ. V shed 3 bases and J 5 bases; nucleotides not matched to a gene: 5.

V gene TRBV11-3 combines with J gene TRBJ2-3; tentative D call: TRBD2 (5 bases). The CDR3 is made up of 12 amino acids. V lost 4 bases and J 6 bases, leaving 8 bases between the germline ends. Germline V gene lookup returns CDR1 SGHNT and CDR2 YENEEA. The CDR3 here is CASSSERDTQYF. CDR3 DNA: TGTGCCAGCAGCTCGGAGCGGGATACGCAGTATTTT. Based on the CDR3 plus reference TRBV11-3 and TRBJ2-3, the full variable domain is EAGVVQSPRYKIIEKKQPVAFWCNPISGHNTLYWYLQNLGQGPELLIRYENEEAVDDSQLPKDRFSAERLKGVDSTLKIQPAELGDSAVYLCASSSERDTQYFGPGTRLTVL.

This rearrangement joins TRBV11-3 to TRBJ2-5; D might be TRBD1 (6 bases). The V and J ends lost 3 bases and 4 bases respectively, with 15 bases between them. CDR3 size: 15 residues. Germline CDR1 reads SGHNT; CDR2 reads YENEEA. The CDR3 sequence: CASSLAPGRGETQYF. The CDR3 DNA is TGTGCCAGCAGCTTGGCCCCGGGCAGGGGAGAGACCCAGTACTTC.

This clonotype has just one count. This chain links TRBV21-1 with TRBJ1-1; the D call of TRBD1 is as the table states it, not checked on the DNA. TRBV21-1 is flagged as a pseudogene. The CDR3 is made up of 18 amino acids. CDR3 residues: CASSSRAGTGGRNTEAFF. As DNA, the CDR3 is TGTGCCAGCAGCTCCCGAGCCGGGACAGGGGGCCGGAACACTGAAGCTTTCTTT.

CDR3 sequence: CASSETTQYF. Here the CDR3 DNA reads TGTGCCAGCAGCGAGACGACCCAGTACTTC. J is TRBJ2-5 and V is TRBV6-1; D gene uncertain. Germline-derived CDR1 and CDR2 are MNHNS and SASEGT. V was cut by 6 bases and J by 7 bases, with 6 bases left in between. There are 10 residues in the CDR3.